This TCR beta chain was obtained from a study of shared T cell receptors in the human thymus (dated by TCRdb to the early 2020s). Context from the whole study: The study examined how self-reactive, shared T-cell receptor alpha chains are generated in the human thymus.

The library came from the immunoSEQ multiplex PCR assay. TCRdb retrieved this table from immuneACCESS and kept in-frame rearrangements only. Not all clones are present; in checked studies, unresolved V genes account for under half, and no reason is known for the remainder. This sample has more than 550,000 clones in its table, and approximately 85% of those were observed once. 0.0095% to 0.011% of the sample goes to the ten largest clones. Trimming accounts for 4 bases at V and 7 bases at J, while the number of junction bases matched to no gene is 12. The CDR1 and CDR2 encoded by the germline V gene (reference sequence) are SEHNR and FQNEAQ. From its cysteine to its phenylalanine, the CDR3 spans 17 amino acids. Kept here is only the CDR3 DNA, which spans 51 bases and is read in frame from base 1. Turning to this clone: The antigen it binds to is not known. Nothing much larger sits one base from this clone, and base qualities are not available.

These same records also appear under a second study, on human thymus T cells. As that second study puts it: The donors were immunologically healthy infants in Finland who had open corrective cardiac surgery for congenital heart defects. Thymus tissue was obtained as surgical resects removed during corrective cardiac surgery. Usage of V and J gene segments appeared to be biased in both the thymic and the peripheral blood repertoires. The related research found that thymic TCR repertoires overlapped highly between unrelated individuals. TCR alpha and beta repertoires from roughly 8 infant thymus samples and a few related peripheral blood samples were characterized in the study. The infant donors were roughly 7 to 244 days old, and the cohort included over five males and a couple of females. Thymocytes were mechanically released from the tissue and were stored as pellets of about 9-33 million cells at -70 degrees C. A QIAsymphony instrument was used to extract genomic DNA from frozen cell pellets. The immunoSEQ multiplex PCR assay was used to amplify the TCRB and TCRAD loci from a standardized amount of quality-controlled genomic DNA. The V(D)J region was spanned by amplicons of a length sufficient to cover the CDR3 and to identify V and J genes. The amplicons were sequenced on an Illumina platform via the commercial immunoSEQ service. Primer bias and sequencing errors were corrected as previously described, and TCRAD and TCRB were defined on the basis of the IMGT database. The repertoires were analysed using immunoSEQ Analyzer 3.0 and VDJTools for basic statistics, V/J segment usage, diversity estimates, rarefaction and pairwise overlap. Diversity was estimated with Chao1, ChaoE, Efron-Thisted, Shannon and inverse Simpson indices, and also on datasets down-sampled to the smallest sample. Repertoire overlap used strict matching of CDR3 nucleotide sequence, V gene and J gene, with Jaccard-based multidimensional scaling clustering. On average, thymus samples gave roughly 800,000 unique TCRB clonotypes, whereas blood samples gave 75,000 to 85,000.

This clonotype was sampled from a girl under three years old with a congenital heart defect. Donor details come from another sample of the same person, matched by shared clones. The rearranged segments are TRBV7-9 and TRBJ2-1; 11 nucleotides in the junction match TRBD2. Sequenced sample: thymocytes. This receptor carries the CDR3 CASSYHPPGLAENEQFF. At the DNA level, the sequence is TGTGCCAGCAGCTACCACCCTCCGGGACTAGCGGAGAATGAGCAGTTCTTC.